These 23 T cell receptor beta chains originate from one sample sequenced in a study of Graves' ophthalmopathy and Graves' hyperthyroidism. For repertoire sequencing, the TCR beta CDR3 regions were amplified from RNA transcripts. First-round RT-PCR used HTBI primers; second-round multiplex PCR followed. One entry per CDR3 protein, called by TCRdb with MiXCR from the multiplex PCR reads. The repertoire holds hundreds of thousands of distinct CDR3 sequences, with roughly a fifth as singletons. The sample taken for sequencing was peripheral blood. The receptors derive from a woman aged 45 to 65 with Graves' ophthalmopathy.

This clonotype was picked up many times. J is TRBJ2-7 and V is TRBV10-3; 11 nucleotides match TRBD2. V shed 10 bases and J 2 bases; nucleotides not matched to a gene: 10. Per the germline V gene, CDR1 is ENHRY and CDR2 is SYGVKD. The CDR3 spans 15 residues. The CDR3 sequence: CATHPTSGSTYEQYF. The CDR3 DNA reads TGTGCCACACACCCCACTAGCGGGAGTACCTACGAGCAGTACTTC.

This clonotype was picked up many times. CDR3 DNA: TGCGCCAGCAGCCAAGGCGACAGGGGCTATGGCTACACCTTC. It specifies CASSQGDRGYGYTF. The rearrangement joins TRBV4-1 to TRBJ1-2; 8 bases are shared with TRBD1. V shed 1 base and J 4 bases; nucleotides not matched to a gene: 2. The CDR3 length is 14 residues. From germline, CDR1 is MGHRA and CDR2 YSYEKL.

The chain joins TRBV12-3 or TRBV12-4 to TRBJ1-3, with D possibly matching TRBD1 (6 bases). The CDR3 extends over 14 amino acids. Trimming removed 3 bases from V and 4 bases from J, with 10 bases in between. CDR3 sequence (DNA): TGTGCCAGCAGTTTCCCAGGGGCAGGAAACACCATATATTTT. It translates to CASSFPGAGNTIYF.

This clonotype was seen many times. The J gene is TRBJ2-7, the V gene TRBV12-3 or TRBV12-4; 7 nucleotides line up with TRBD1. The CDR3 spans 13 residues. The ends lost 6 bases at V and 2 bases at J; junction bases unmatched: 4. CDR3 in amino acids: CASSRGQAYEQYF. CDR3 coding DNA: TGTGCCAGCAGCCGCGGACAGGCCTACGAGCAGTACTTC.

In its sample, this clonotype was seen many times. At one end the junction does not follow the germline gene, possibly because of a read error. J is TRBJ2-7 and V is TRBV11-2, with TRBD2 identical over 12 bases. The CDR3 length is 13 residues. Per germline, CDR1 SGHAT and CDR2 FQNNGV. For the CDR3, the DNA is TGTGCCAGCAGCACCGGGACTAGCGGGTCACGCCGCTTC. Protein product: CASSTGTSGSRRF.

In its sample, this clonotype was seen many times. Being one base from a much bigger clone, this may be a read error. V and J are TRBV12-3 or TRBV12-4 and TRBJ1-1, with 9 bases identical to TRBD1. CDR3 length: 14 residues. The CDR3 loop reads CANSSTDRGTEAFF. For the CDR3, the DNA is TGTGCCAACAGTTCAACGGACAGGGGCACTGAAGCTTTCTTT.

Points on this clonotype: A single base separates this from a much larger clone, so it may be a read error. The chain carries TRBV6-1 and TRBJ2-7; D remains ambiguous. V was pared by 7 bases and J by 1 base, with 14 bases between. Germline values: CDR1 MNHNS, CDR2 SASEGT. The CDR3 sequence is 14 residues long. The CDR3 loop reads CASTRRTGSYEQYF. The CDR3 bases are TGTGCCAGCACGAGGAGAACTGGGTCCTACGAGCAGTACTTC.

This clonotype was counted many times. The chain carries TRBV6-5 and TRBJ2-5; 8 bases are shared with TRBD2. Germline lookup yields CDR1 MNHEY and CDR2 SVGAGI. The CDR3 totals 16 residues. The junction had 7 bases not matched to a gene; V was cut back by 2 bases and J by 2 bases. CDR3 residues: CASSYGPSGWQETQYF. The DNA for the CDR3 is TGTGCCAGCAGTTACGGTCCTAGCGGGTGGCAAGAGACCCAGTACTTC.

This clonotype was counted ten times or more. The chain uses TRBV6-1 and TRBJ2-7, with a possible D match to TRBD2 (6 bases). The CDR3 is 14 residues long. Trimming removed 8 bases at V and 7 bases at J, with 21 bases between. CDR1 is MNHNS, CDR2 SASEGT, per germline. In DNA form, the CDR3 reads TGTGCCAGCGGGTCGGGAGACAGTGGTTTGGAGCAGTACTTC. This gives the protein CASGSGDSGLEQYF.

This clonotype was counted at least ten times. This rearrangement joins TRBV7-2 to TRBJ2-3, with D unclear. Germline V gene sequence: CDR1 SGHTA, CDR2 FQGNSA. The CDR3 contains 12 residues. V gave up 2 bases and J gave up 10 bases, with 10 bases separating them. The CDR3 region is CASSLLVPPQYF. Here the CDR3 DNA reads TGTGCCAGCAGCTTACTAGTCCCCCCGCAGTATTTT.

This sequence joins TRBV27 and TRBJ2-5, with 8 bases matching TRBD2. V was clipped by 3 bases and J by 5 bases; unmatched bases: 11. The CDR3 spans 16 residues. Germline assignment: CDR1 MNHEY and CDR2 SMNVEV (reference sequence). The CDR3: CASSFTSGTRVETQYF. The CDR3 DNA follows: TGTGCCAGCAGTTTTACGTCGGGGACTAGAGTGGAGACCCAGTACTTC.

This clonotype showed up many times. The chain has TRBV9 and TRBJ1-1; TRBD1 agrees at 7 bases. V trimming: 2 bases; J trimming: 3 bases; junction bases outside the gene matches: 10. Per germline, CDR1 SGDLS and CDR2 YYNGEE. This CDR3 spans 16 amino acids. The CDR3 coding sequence is TGTGCCAGCAGCGTGGCAGGGGGGTGGTCGGACACTGAAGCTTTCTTT. Protein sequence: CASSVAGGWSDTEAFF.

This clonotype was found many times. V usage is TRBV7-9 and J usage is TRBJ1-1, with D tentatively TRBD1 (5 bases). The ends were cut back, 0 bases at V and 0 bases at J, with 8 bases in the middle. CDR1 is SEHNR and CDR2 is FQNEAQ in the germline V gene (reference sequence). The CDR3 contains 15 residues. The CDR3 loop reads CASSLAGPLNTEAFF. In DNA, the CDR3 is TGTGCCAGCAGCTTAGCGGGACCGTTGAACACTGAAGCTTTCTTT.

This clonotype was detected many times. The gene calls are TRBV29-1 and TRBJ2-7; D gene uncertain. Trimming cost V 3 bases and J 7 bases, with 16 bases left between them. The germline gives CDR1 SQVTM, CDR2 ANQGSEA. CDR3 length equals 13 residues. The CDR3 region has the DNA TGCAGCGTTGAGGGCAGACGTTCGGGTGAGCAGTACTTC. This sequence encodes CSVEGRRSGEQYF.

At least ten counts were recorded for this clonotype. The chain is built from TRBV30 and TRBJ1-6; D is unresolved. This CDR3 spans 14 amino acids. From germline, CDR1 is GTSNPN and CDR2 SVGIG (reference sequence). Trimming pared 4 bases from V and 4 bases from J, leaving 11 bases between. CDR3 protein: CAWNGRRYNSPLHF. For the CDR3, the DNA is TGTGCCTGGAATGGCAGAAGGTATAATTCACCCCTCCACTTT.

This chain connects TRBV6-2 or TRBV6-3 to TRBJ2-5, with D perhaps TRBD2 (5 bases). The V gene's germline CDR1 is MNHEY and CDR2 SVGEGT. Between the trimmed V and J ends, which lost 5 bases and 5 bases, there was a span of 12 bases. CDR3 length: 13 residues. The CDR3 loop is CASSTRLFETQYF. The CDR3 nucleotides are TGTGCCAGCAGTACTAGGCTTTTCGAGACCCAGTACTTC.

This chain links TRBV7-9 with TRBJ2-5; TRBD2 aligns across 8 bases. Germline V gene data show CDR1 as SEHNR and CDR2 as FQNEAQ (reference sequence). Unmatched junction bases numbered 10, after V lost 5 bases and J lost 5 bases. The CDR3 spans 15 residues. The CDR3 DNA reads TGTGCCAGCAGCCATCCACTGACGGGGGGGGAGACCCAGTACTTC. It encodes CASSHPLTGGETQYF.

Many counts were recorded for this clonotype. The DNA for the CDR3 is TGTGCCAGCAGCTTAGCGTCAAGACAGGAGCAGTACTTC. Encoded protein: CASSLASRQEQYF. The J gene is TRBJ2-7, the V gene TRBV7-2, with D maybe TRBD1 (5 bases). This CDR3 spans 13 amino acids. Germline loops: CDR1 SGHTA, CDR2 FQGNSA. The ends were cut back, 0 bases at V and 7 bases at J, with 10 bases in the middle.

This clonotype appeared a few times. J is TRBJ2-7 and V is TRBV4-1, with 9 bases aligning to TRBD1. The germline V gene has CDR1 MGHRA and CDR2 YSYEKL. The CDR3 runs 15 residues. With 4 bases clipped from V and 5 bases from J, the junction kept 9 bases outside the gene matches. CDR3 amino acids: CASSRVPGQGNEQYF. The DNA for the CDR3 is TGCGCCAGCAGCCGTGTCCCGGGACAGGGAAACGAGCAGTACTTC.

This clonotype has ten or more counts. The chain employs TRBV20-1 and TRBJ2-7; D is uncertain. The V gene lost 5 bases and the J gene lost 6 bases, with 20 bases spanning the gap. CDR1 and CDR2 (germline): DFQATT, SNEGSKA (reference sequence). This CDR3 spans 14 amino acids. The CDR3 DNA sequence: TGCAGTGCTGGGAATAGTAGGTCCACTACCGAGCAGTACTTC. As protein: CSAGNSRSTTEQYF.

The V call is TRBV7-2, the J call TRBJ1-5; D is uncertain. V lost 5 bases and J lost 0, with 11 bases in between. This CDR3 is built from 15 residues. Germline loops: CDR1 SGHTA, CDR2 FQGNSA. CDR3 residues: CASSGVVSSNQPQHF. CDR3 in DNA: TGTGCCAGCAGCGGCGTAGTTAGTAGCAATCAGCCCCAGCATTTT. Drawing the rest from reference TRBV7-2 and TRBJ1-5, the complete variable domain is GAGVSQSPSNKVTEKGKDVELRCDPISGHTALYWYRQSLGQGLEFLIYFQGNSAPDKSGLPSDRFSAERTGGSVSTLTIQRTQQEDSAVYLCASSGVVSSNQPQHFGDGTRLSIL.

The V call is TRBV7-2, the J call TRBJ2-5, with D perhaps TRBD1 or TRBD2 (5 bases each). CDR1 is SGHTA and CDR2 is FQGNSA in the germline V gene. V was trimmed by 1 base and J by 1 base, leaving 13 bases between them. This CDR3 contains 16 residues. The CDR3 region is CASSLGRAGGQETQYF. CDR3 nucleotide sequence: TGTGCCAGCAGCTTAGGCAGGGCGGGCGGCCAAGAGACCCAGTACTTC.

This clonotype was picked up a small number of times. The rearrangement links TRBV4-1 to TRBJ1-1; 9 nucleotides agree with TRBD1. With V trimmed by 5 bases and J by 4 bases, 5 bases remained unmatched. Germline assignment: CDR1 MGHRA and CDR2 YSYEKL. The CDR3 covers 14 residues. DNA of the CDR3: TGCGCCAGCAGCTTAGAGGACAGGGGCACTGAAGCTTTCTTT. Its protein is CASSLEDRGTEAFF.